At least ten counts were recorded for the clone carrying this T cell receptor (beta chain). Its antigen remains unidentified. TCRB transcripts that were expressed got sequenced, as all of the isolated RNA had been reverse transcribed. Here immunoSEQ multiplex PCR was the method, and the copy in TCRdb shows in-frame clones only, minus some. The sample consists of approximately 140,000 clones, 6.9% of them appearing once. The entry originates in a study of beta chain features in type 1 diabetes. Whole-study results and caveats: VDJ junctions sequenced from type 1 diabetes patients showed fewer insertions and more deletions.

The CDR3 is 12 amino acids. Germline-derived CDR1 and CDR2 are SQVTM and ANQGSEA. V was clipped by 4 bases and J by 7 bases, with 13 bases between them. V usage is TRBV29-1 and J usage is TRBJ1-1, with D hard to call. This sequence originates from a woman in her 30s in good health. Sequencing input: central memory CD4+ T cells from blood. CDR3 coding DNA: TGCAGCGTTGTTCATAGCACGGTTGAAGCTTTCTTT. It codes for CSVVHSTVEAFF.